A selection of T cell receptor beta chains follows, all from one sample in a study of T-cell memory formation after mild COVID-19. TCRdb processed the 5' RACE reads anew with MiXCR; each CDR3 protein has one entry. The sample shows 200,000 or so distinct CDR3 sequences, over 9.5% of them seen only once. Sequencing used PBMCs or a T cell subset sorted from them (not recorded which). These receptors were obtained from a man aged 18 to 30 who had mild COVID-19 (a few samples of this study predate the infection). Cell type and time point are not known. Both conserved end residues are part of each CDR3. A D gene is named only where the DNA matches it firmly. Clone sizes are given selectively: once, few, many, or a class where the clone is expanded.

clone_size: few
j_call: TRBJ1-4
d_call: TRBD1
v_call: TRBV28
cdr3_aa: CASSPRQGGGEEKLFF
cdr3_nt: TGTGCCAGCAGTCCAAGACAGGGGGGCGGGGAGGAAAAACTGTTTTTT

clone_size: many
j_call: TRBJ1-1
d_call: -
v_call: TRBV6-5
cdr3_aa: CASSYAPRDTEAFF
cdr3_nt: TGTGCCAGCAGTTACGCCCCGCGGGACACTGAAGCTTTCTTT

clone_size: -
j_call: TRBJ2-7
d_call: TRBD1
v_call: TRBV5-1
cdr3_aa: CASSTQTGSDEQYF
cdr3_nt: TGCGCCAGCAGCACCCAGACAGGGTCCGACGAGCAGTACTTC

clone_size: -
j_call: TRBJ2-5
d_call: -
v_call: TRBV4-2
cdr3_aa: CASSYGLSGAQETQYF
cdr3_nt: TGTGCCAGCAGCTACGGGCTTTCGGGGGCCCAAGAGACCCAGTACTTC

clone_size: few
j_call: TRBJ2-2
d_call: TRBD1
v_call: TRBV6-6
cdr3_aa: CASLGQGNTGELFF
cdr3_nt: TGTGCCAGCTTGGGACAGGGGAACACCGGGGAGCTGTTTTTT

clone_size: few
j_call: TRBJ2-3
d_call: -
v_call: TRBV6-5
cdr3_aa: CASSSLGDTQYF
cdr3_nt: TGTGCCAGCAGTTCATTAGGGGATACGCAGTATTTT

clone_size: many
j_call: TRBJ1-2
d_call: -
v_call: TRBV5-1
cdr3_aa: CASSRVLWRSDGYTF
cdr3_nt: TGCGCCAGCAGCAGGGTTCTATGGAGGAGCGATGGCTACACCTTC

clone_size: -
j_call: TRBJ2-1
d_call: TRBD2
v_call: TRBV10-3
cdr3_aa: CAISETNPGLAGSSSYNEQFF
cdr3_nt: TGTGCCATCAGTGAGACGAACCCGGGACTAGCGGGGAGTAGCTCCTACAATGAGCAGTTCTTC

clone_size: -
j_call: TRBJ2-3
d_call: -
v_call: TRBV24-1
cdr3_aa: CATSPKGGYGTDTQYF
cdr3_nt: TGTGCCACCAGCCCCAAGGGGGGGTATGGCACAGATACGCAGTATTTT

clone_size: -
j_call: TRBJ1-3
d_call: -
v_call: TRBV2
cdr3_aa: CASGGRGFIQFSGNTIYF
cdr3_nt: TGTGCCAGCGGGGGTCGGGGATTTATACAATTCTCTGGAAACACCATATATTTT

clone_size: -
j_call: TRBJ1-2
d_call: TRBD1
v_call: TRBV5-4
cdr3_aa: CASSSGTELTYGYTF
cdr3_nt: TGTGCCAGCAGCTCGGGGACAGAGCTCACTTATGGCTACACCTTC

clone_size: many
j_call: TRBJ1-2
d_call: TRBD1
v_call: TRBV7-2
cdr3_aa: CASGYPGGNGYTF
cdr3_nt: TGTGCCAGCGGTTACCCAGGGGGAAATGGCTACACCTTC

clone_size: few
j_call: TRBJ2-1
d_call: TRBD2
v_call: TRBV20-1
cdr3_aa: CSAQDLGLAGSNEQFF
cdr3_nt: TGCAGTGCTCAAGATCTAGGACTAGCGGGGTCCAATGAGCAGTTCTTC

clone_size: -
j_call: TRBJ1-5
d_call: TRBD1
v_call: TRBV4-3
cdr3_aa: CASSQDPGTADQPQHF
cdr3_nt: TGCGCCAGCAGCCAAGACCCCGGGACAGCCGATCAGCCCCAGCATTTT

clone_size: -
j_call: TRBJ2-5
d_call: -
v_call: TRBV2
cdr3_aa: CASSVRQETQYF
cdr3_nt: TGTGCCAGCAGTGTCAGACAAGAGACCCAGTACTTC